One sample yielded the 22 T cell receptor beta chains listed below, sequenced in a study of T cells in Graves' hyperthyroidism and ophthalmopathy. Amplification yielded TCR beta CDR3 regions, with RNA transcripts as the source. Primed by the HTBI set, a first-round RT-PCR was run on the TCR CDR3. TCRdb redid the calling of the multiplex PCR reads with MiXCR, one entry per CDR3 protein. The sample has more than 300,000 distinct CDR3 sequences, more than 11% seen once; the top ten hold roughly 11%. Material for sequencing was blood. These TCRs come from a woman aged 55-70 years with Graves' hyperthyroidism.

This clonotype came up once. The chain links TRBV24-1 to TRBJ2-7, with D tentatively TRBD1 (5 bases). The length of the CDR3 is 11 residues. Germline V CDR1 and CDR2: KGHDR, SFDVKD. V lost 10 bases and J 5 bases, leaving 11 bases between the germline ends. The CDR3 bases are TGTGCCACGGGGTCAGGGCACGAGCAGTACTTC. This encodes CATGSGHEQYF.

This clonotype has at least ten counts. The chain links TRBV7-8 to TRBJ1-1; no clear D gene. This CDR3 spans 14 amino acids. V was trimmed by 4 bases and J by 1 base, leaving 10 bases between them. The germline V gene encodes CDR1 SGHVS and CDR2 FQNEAQ. The CDR3 nucleotides read TGTGCCAGCAGCTCCATCCCAGGGAACACTGAAGCTTTCTTT. Translating it yields CASSSIPGNTEAFF.

The J gene is TRBJ2-5, the V gene TRBV4-1; 7 bases are a match to TRBD2. V lost 2 bases, J lost 1 base, and 4 bases stayed unmatched. This CDR3 has 15 amino acids. Germline V gene sequence: CDR1 MGHRA, CDR2 YSYEKL. For the CDR3, the DNA is TGCGCCAGCAGCCAACTGCTAGCGGTCCAAGAGACCCAGTACTTC. It specifies CASSQLLAVQETQYF.

This clonotype occurred once. Possible read error: a much larger clone is one base away. Written as DNA, the CDR3 is TGTGCCAGCAGTTTGGGGATGTCAGCCTACGAGCGGTACTTC. This gives the protein CASSLGMSAYERYF. This chain uses TRBV12-3 or TRBV12-4 with TRBJ2-7; D is unclear. CDR3 length: 14 residues.

This clonotype showed up many times. This chain joins TRBV27 and TRBJ2-5, with 14 bases that match TRBD2. Per germline, CDR1 MNHEY and CDR2 SMNVEV (reference sequence). V was clipped by 0 bases and J by 2 bases; unmatched bases: 8. This CDR3 is 19 amino acids long. The CDR3: CASSLSGTSGSRGQETQYF. The CDR3, as DNA: TGTGCCAGCAGTTTATCAGGGACTAGCGGGAGTAGGGGACAAGAGACCCAGTACTTC.

This clonotype has a count of ten or more. The CDR3 sequence is CASSLFRQYSNQPQHF. CDR3 bases: TGTGCCAGCAGTTTATTTCGGCAGTATAGCAATCAGCCCCAGCATTTT. The chain is built from TRBV28 and TRBJ1-5; no definite D call. Germline V CDR1 and CDR2: MDHEN, SYDVKM. The CDR3 contains 16 residues. V was clipped by 1 base and J by 0 bases, with 10 bases between them.

At least ten counts were recorded for this clonotype. CDR3 bases: TGTGCCAGCAGCCCTCACGACAGGGCGGGGGAAGATACGCAGTATTTT. It yields the protein CASSPHDRAGEDTQYF. The V call is TRBV12-3 or TRBV12-4, the J call TRBJ2-3, with D perhaps matching TRBD1 or TRBD2 (7 bases each). V shed 6 bases and J shed 5 bases, with 21 bases lying between them. The CDR3 sequence is 16 residues long.

Ten or more counts support this clonotype. V is TRBV5-1 and J is TRBJ2-1, with unresolved D. V was shortened by 3 bases and J by 9 bases, with 22 bases between the two germline ends. Looked up from germline, CDR1 is SGHRS and CDR2 is YFSETQ. The CDR3 loop spans 16 amino acids. The CDR3 DNA is TGCGCCAGCAGCTCCGGCCCCTACTCTGGGAAGGCTGAGCAGTTCTTC. Translation gives CASSSGPYSGKAEQFF.

There are many counts of this clonotype. The chain joins TRBV6-5 to TRBJ1-5, with a weak D call TRBD1 (5 bases). Trimming took 5 bases from V and 5 from J, leaving 13 bases between them. CDR3 length equals 14 residues. The germline V gene has CDR1 MNHEY and CDR2 SVGAGI. In DNA form, the CDR3 reads TGTGCCAGCAGTGACTGGGCCAGGGATCAGCCCCAGCATTTT. This sequence encodes CASSDWARDQPQHF.

This clonotype was found a few times. This chain links TRBV30 with TRBJ2-2; D is undetermined. The length of the CDR3 is 14 residues. Between the trimmed V and J ends, which lost 0 bases and 8 bases, there was a span of 13 bases. Germline V gene data show CDR1 as GTSNPN and CDR2 as SVGIG (reference sequence). CDR3 nucleotide sequence: TGTGCCTGGAGTGTACCCCCCTCCAGTGGGGAGCTGTTTTTT. This translates into CAWSVPPSSGELFF.

About this clonotype: A read error is possible here, since a much larger clone lies one base away. DNA of the CDR3: TGTGCCAGCAGTTTGGGGATGTCAGCCTACGAGCAGTTCTTC. Translating it yields CASSLGMSAYEQFF. The chain is built from TRBV12-3 or TRBV12-4 and TRBJ2-7; D is unresolved. Near its end, the DNA agrees better with TRBJ2-1, so the J call may be wrong. This CDR3 spans 14 amino acids.

This clonotype came up many times. The chain joins TRBV12-3 or TRBV12-4 to TRBJ1-2; D is uncertain. CDR3 length: 13 residues. The V end lost 5 bases, the J end lost 8 bases, and 15 bases lay between the germline ends. CDR3 loop: CASSQGLAWGYTF. In DNA, the CDR3 is TGTGCCAGCAGTCAAGGTCTCGCCTGGGGCTACACCTTC.

This clonotype was counted many times. The DNA for the CDR3 is TGTGCCAGCACCGAGGTTGGGGGCGGGAAATGGGACACTGAAGCTTTCTTT. Amino acid sequence: CASTEVGGGKWDTEAFF. This rearrangement joins TRBV28 to TRBJ1-1; possible D gene TRBD1, 6 bases. CDR1 MDHEN and CDR2 SYDVKM come from the germline V gene. V was pared by 7 bases and J by 3 bases, with 24 bases between. This CDR3 has 17 residues.

This chain joins TRBV7-4 and TRBJ1-2, with 7 bases that match TRBD1. This CDR3 contains 17 residues. V lost 0 bases, J lost 4 bases, and 11 bases stayed unmatched. Germline V gene sequence: CDR1 SGHVT, CDR2 SQSDAQ. The CDR3: CASSLALQGLLPYGYTF. CDR3 DNA sequence: TGTGCCAGCAGCTTAGCGCTACAGGGGTTGTTACCCTATGGCTACACCTTC.

This clonotype was found many times. V usage is TRBV7-9 and J usage is TRBJ2-1; tentative D call: TRBD2 (6 bases). Per the germline V gene, CDR1 is SEHNR and CDR2 is FQNEAQ (reference sequence). The CDR3 loop spans 14 amino acids. The V and J ends lost 6 bases and 8 bases respectively, with 17 bases between them. The CDR3 spells CASSSQGGFDEQFF. The CDR3, as DNA: TGTGCCAGCAGTTCCCAGGGAGGCTTCGATGAGCAGTTCTTC.

This clonotype showed up many times. J is TRBJ2-3 and V is TRBV9, with 10 bases fitting TRBD2. Germline loops: CDR1 SGDLS, CDR2 YYNGEE. There are 16 residues in the CDR3. The V segment lost 4 bases and the J segment 1 base; nucleotides outside the gene matches: 6. DNA for the CDR3: TGTGCCAGCAGCATTCGGACTAGCGGAGGCACAGATACGCAGTATTTT. Protein product: CASSIRTSGGTDTQYF. Supplemented by reference TRBV9 and TRBJ2-3, the full variable domain reads DSGVTQTPKHLITATGQRVTLRCSPRSGDLSVYWYQQSLDQGLQFLIQYYNGEERAKGNILERFSAQQFPDLHSELNLSSLELGDSALYFCASSIRTSGGTDTQYFGPGTRLTVL.

This clonotype was counted at least ten times. The chain carries TRBV4-3 and TRBJ2-1, with 8 bases fitting TRBD2. The CDR3 covers 15 residues. Germline CDR1 and CDR2: LGHNA and YSLEER. V was pared by 0 bases and J by 9 bases, with 7 bases of the junction left unmatched. DNA of the CDR3: TGCGCCAGCAGCCAAGATCAAAGGCTAGCGGGTGAGCAGTTCTTC. Its protein product is CASSQDQRLAGEQFF.

This clonotype showed up many times. The chain couples TRBV2 to TRBJ1-6, with TRBD1 matching 7 bases. Trimming cost V 3 bases and J 9 bases; bases outside gene matches: 5. The CDR3 covers 14 residues. From germline, CDR1 is SNHLY and CDR2 FYNNEI. The CDR3 protein is CASSELTGVSPLHF. The CDR3 DNA reads as TGTGCCAGCAGTGAGCTTACAGGGGTTTCACCCCTCCACTTT.

This clonotype appeared many times. The rearrangement uses TRBV27 and TRBJ2-1, with a possible D match to TRBD1 (5 bases). Germline V gives CDR1 MNHEY, CDR2 SMNVEV (reference sequence). The V gene lost 2 bases and the J gene lost 1 base, with 15 bases spanning the gap. The CDR3 runs to 17 residues. CDR3 nucleotides: TGTGCCAGCAGTTTAGGGCAGGGTAGGGGATCCTACAATGAGCAGTTCTTC. As protein: CASSLGQGRGSYNEQFF.

This clonotype has just a few counts. The chain links TRBV29-1 to TRBJ2-3, with 8 bases that match TRBD2. The junction had 2 bases not matched to a gene; V was cut back by 5 bases and J by 1 base. Germline assignment: CDR1 SQVTM and CDR2 ANQGSEA. The CDR3 has 13 residues. The CDR3 DNA reads as TGCAGCGTTCGGGGGGGTCGCACAGATACGCAGTATTTT. As protein: CSVRGGRTDTQYF.

The chain employs TRBV4-1 and TRBJ2-7, with D uncertain. Germline V gene data show CDR1 as MGHRA and CDR2 as YSYEKL. V lost 0 bases and J lost 3, with 6 bases in between. The CDR3 has 13 residues. DNA for the CDR3: TGCGCCAGCAGCCAAGAAGGGTACTACGAGCAGTACTTC. Its protein is CASSQEGYYEQYF.

The chain uses TRBV7-3 and TRBJ2-1, with 7 bases matching TRBD1. CDR1 is SGHTA, CDR2 FQGTGA, per germline. This CDR3 is built from 15 residues. Trimming at V came to 0 bases and at J to 12 bases, leaving 11 bases not matched to a gene. CDR3 nucleotide sequence: TGTGCCAGCAGCTTAACGGGACAGCTGTATAACGGGCAGTTCTTC. Amino acids: CASSLTGQLYNGQFF.